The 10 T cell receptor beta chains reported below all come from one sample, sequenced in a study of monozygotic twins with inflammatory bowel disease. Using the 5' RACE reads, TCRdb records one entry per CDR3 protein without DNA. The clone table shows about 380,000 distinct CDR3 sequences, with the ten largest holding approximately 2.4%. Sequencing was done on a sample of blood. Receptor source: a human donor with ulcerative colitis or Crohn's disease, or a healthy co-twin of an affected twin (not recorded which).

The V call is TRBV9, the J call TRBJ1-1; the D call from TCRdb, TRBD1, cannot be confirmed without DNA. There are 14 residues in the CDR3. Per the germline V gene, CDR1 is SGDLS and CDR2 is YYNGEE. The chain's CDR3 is CASSVGDENTEAFF.

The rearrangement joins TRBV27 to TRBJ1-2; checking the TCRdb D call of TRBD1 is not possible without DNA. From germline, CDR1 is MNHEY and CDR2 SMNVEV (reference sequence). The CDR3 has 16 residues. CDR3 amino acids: CASSLLPAGNDYGYTF.

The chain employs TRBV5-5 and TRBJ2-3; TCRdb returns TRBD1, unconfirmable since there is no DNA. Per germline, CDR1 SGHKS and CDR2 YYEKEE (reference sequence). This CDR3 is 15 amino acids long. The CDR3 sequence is CASSLVLSGADTQYF. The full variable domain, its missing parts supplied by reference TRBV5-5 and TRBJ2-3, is DAGVTQSPTHLIKTRGQQVTLRCSPISGHKSVSWYQQVLGQGPQFIFQYYEKEERGRGNFPDRFSARQFPNYSSELNVNALLLGDSALYLCASSLVLSGADTQYFGPGTRLTVL.

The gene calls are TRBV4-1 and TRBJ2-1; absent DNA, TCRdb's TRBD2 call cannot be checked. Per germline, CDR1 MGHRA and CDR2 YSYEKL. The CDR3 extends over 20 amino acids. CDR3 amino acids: CASSRSWTSGGTRTYNEQFF.

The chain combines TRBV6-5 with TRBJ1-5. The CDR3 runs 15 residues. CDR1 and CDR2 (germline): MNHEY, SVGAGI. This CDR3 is CASSSSRCSNQPQHF.

CDR3 residues: CASSQALQLNYGYTF. J is TRBJ1-2 and V is TRBV4-1. CDR1 MGHRA and CDR2 YSYEKL come from the germline V gene. This CDR3 is 15 amino acids long.

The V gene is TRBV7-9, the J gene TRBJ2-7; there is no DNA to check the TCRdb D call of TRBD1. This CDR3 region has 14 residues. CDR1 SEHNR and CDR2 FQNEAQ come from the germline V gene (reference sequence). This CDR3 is CASSLVSGTYEQYF. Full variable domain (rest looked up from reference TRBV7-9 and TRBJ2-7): DTGVSQNPRHKITKRGQNVTFRCDPISEHNRLYWYRQTLGQGPEFLTYFQNEAQLEKSRLLSDRFSAERPKGSFSTLEIQRTEQGDSAMYLCASSLVSGTYEQYFGPGTRLTVT.

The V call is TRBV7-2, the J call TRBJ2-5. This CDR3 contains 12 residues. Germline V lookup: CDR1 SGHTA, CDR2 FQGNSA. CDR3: CASSPYGETQYF.

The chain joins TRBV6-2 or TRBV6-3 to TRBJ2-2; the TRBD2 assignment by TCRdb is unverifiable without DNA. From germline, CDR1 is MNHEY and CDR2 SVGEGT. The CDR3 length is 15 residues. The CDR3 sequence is CASRHGSGDTGELFF.

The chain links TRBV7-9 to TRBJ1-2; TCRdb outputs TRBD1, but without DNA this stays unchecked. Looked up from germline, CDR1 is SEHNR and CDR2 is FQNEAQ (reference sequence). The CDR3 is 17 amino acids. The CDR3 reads CASSDTGWPTRSYGYTF.